The 25 T cell receptor beta chains presented below share a single source sample, sequenced in a study of OX40 agonist ivuxolimab in advanced cancers. TCRdb's table, derived via immunoSEQ multiplex PCR, lists solely in-frame clones and lacks some. The table has about 27,000 clones, around 90% seen once; the top ten hold around 19%. The material sequenced was CD4+ or CD8+ T cells sorted from blood, taken in a trial of the OX40 agonist ivuxolimab. These receptors originate from an adult with an advanced solid tumor such as melanoma, head and neck, liver or kidney cancer.

The chain is built from TRBV29-1 and TRBJ2-3, with 10 nucleotides matching TRBD2. There are 19 residues in the CDR3. V was clipped by 7 bases and J by 4 bases; unmatched bases: 23. The germline gives CDR1 SQVTM, CDR2 ANQGSEA. CDR3 DNA: TGCAGCGCCCCTCTAGCGGGAGAGAGTCAGAGGGGGGGCCCAGATACGCAGTATTTT. This sequence encodes CSAPLAGESQRGGPDTQYF.

The chain carries TRBV29-1 and TRBJ2-2, with a possible D match to TRBD1 (5 bases). This CDR3 region has 14 residues. V was shortened by 3 bases and J by 3 bases, with 11 bases between the two germline ends. The V gene's germline CDR1 is SQVTM and CDR2 ANQGSEA. The CDR3 loop reads CSVDSREDTGELFF. The CDR3 DNA follows: TGCAGCGTTGATTCCAGGGAAGACACCGGGGAGCTGTTTTTT.

A remark on this clone: The junction does not match germline at one end; this may be a read error. The V and J genes are TRBV6-5 and TRBJ2-5; 7 bases agree with TRBD1. This CDR3 is 14 amino acids long. CDR1 MNHEY and CDR2 SVGAGI come from the germline V gene. CDR3 sequence: CASSYRDSQEAQYF. In nucleotides, the CDR3 is TGTGCCAGCAGTTACCGGGACAGCCAAGAGGCCCAGTACTTC.

This clone was counted a few times. This chain uses TRBV11-2 with TRBJ2-7, with D possibly being TRBD1 or TRBD2 (5 bases each). V lost 5 bases and J 5 bases, leaving 7 bases between the germline ends. The CDR3 runs to 11 residues. Germline V gene sequence: CDR1 SGHAT, CDR2 FQNNGV. The CDR3 DNA sequence: TGTGCCAGCAGCCAGGGAGACGAGCAGTACTTC. It specifies CASSQGDEQYF.

The rearrangement links TRBV27 to TRBJ2-3; D perhaps matches TRBD2 (6 bases). CDR1 MNHEY and CDR2 SMNVEV come from the germline V gene (reference sequence). With 6 bases removed from V and 1 base from J, the gap between germline ends came to 20 bases. The CDR3 extends over 17 amino acids. This CDR3 reads CASRQLHWPGGTDTQYF. In DNA form, the CDR3 reads TGTGCCAGCAGGCAACTTCACTGGCCGGGGGGCACAGATACGCAGTATTTT.

In its sample, this clone was seen once. The J gene is TRBJ2-2, the V gene TRBV27, with a possible D match to TRBD2 (5 bases). The germline gives CDR1 MNHEY, CDR2 SMNVEV (reference sequence). The CDR3 loop spans 18 amino acids. Trimming stripped 0 bases from V and 4 bases from J, with 18 bases between. CDR3: CASSLSPQDYPGTGELFF. The CDR3 DNA is TGTGCCAGCAGTTTATCCCCCCAAGACTACCCGGGCACCGGGGAGCTGTTTTTT.

The chain carries TRBV28 and TRBJ2-7, with D perhaps matching TRBD1 (6 bases). The germline CDR1 and CDR2 sequences are MDHEN and SYDVKM. The V and J ends lost 7 bases and 3 bases respectively, with 13 bases between them. This CDR3 comprises 13 residues. As DNA, the CDR3 is TGTGCCAGCAACCGGGACAATAACTACGAGCAGTACTTC. Protein sequence: CASNRDNNYEQYF.

This chain connects TRBV27 to TRBJ2-1, with D uncertain. The CDR3 loop spans 12 amino acids. Germline-derived CDR1 and CDR2 are MNHEY and SMNVEV (reference sequence). The V and J ends lost 5 bases and 14 bases respectively, with 16 bases between them. The CDR3 nucleotides read TGTGCCAGCAGTACCTCGCCTAGTCCTGAGTTCTTC. Protein sequence: CASSTSPSPEFF.

The chain has TRBV6-1 and TRBJ2-7, with 12 bases identical to TRBD2. CDR1 and CDR2 (germline): MNHNS, SASEGT. V lost 2 bases to trimming and J lost 3 bases; unmatched junction nucleotides: 2. There are 15 residues in the CDR3. CDR3 bases: TGTGCCAGCAGTGAATGGACTAGCGGGAACTACGAGCAGTACTTC. It translates to CASSEWTSGNYEQYF.

The J gene is TRBJ2-7, the V gene TRBV4-3; D is possibly TRBD1 (6 bases). Germline V CDR1 and CDR2: LGHNA, YSLEER. This CDR3 has 14 amino acids. With 1 base removed from V and 1 base from J, the gap between germline ends came to 8 bases. CDR3 nucleotide sequence: TGCGCCAGCAGCCAAGCACAGGGATCCTACGAGCAGTACTTC. Residues: CASSQAQGSYEQYF.

This clone was counted between two and nine times. V usage is TRBV7-6 and J usage is TRBJ2-5; 13 nucleotides match TRBD2. Germline CDR1 SGHVS, CDR2 FNYEAQ. This CDR3 is built from 17 residues. The J segment lost 2 bases and the V segment lost 0 bases, leaving 3 bases of the junction unmatched. The CDR3 DNA reads TGTGCCAGCAGCTTAGCAACTAGCGGGGGGGGTCAAGAGACCCAGTACTTC. Its translation is CASSLATSGGGQETQYF.

The rearrangement joins TRBV6-6 to TRBJ2-7, with 9 nucleotides matching TRBD1. Germline CDR1 is MNHNY and CDR2 is SVGAGI (reference sequence). The CDR3 spans 14 residues. V dropped 1 base and J dropped 6; count of bases not matched to a gene: 4. This CDR3 is CASSYLDRGVEQYF. CDR3 DNA: TGTGCCAGCAGTTACTTGGACAGGGGTGTCGAGCAGTACTTC.

The chain couples TRBV4-3 to TRBJ2-7; 10 positions match TRBD1. The V segment lost 0 bases and the J segment 0 bases; nucleotides outside the gene matches: 5. Per the germline V gene, CDR1 is LGHNA and CDR2 is YSLEER. The CDR3 has 17 amino acids. DNA of the CDR3: TGCGCCAGCAGCCAAGATAGGTGGACAGGGGGCTCCTACGAGCAGTACTTC. It specifies CASSQDRWTGGSYEQYF.

The V and J genes are TRBV6-5 and TRBJ2-1; D not certain. V was clipped by 8 bases and J by 2 bases, with 7 bases between them. The germline V gene has CDR1 MNHEY and CDR2 SVGAGI. The CDR3 extends over 12 amino acids. The CDR3 nucleotides read TGTGCCAGCGGGGTTACCTACAATGAGCAGTTCTTC. Translated, it gives CASGVTYNEQFF.

This chain joins TRBV15 and TRBJ2-7; D perhaps matches TRBD2 (5 bases). CDR1 LNHNV and CDR2 YYDKDF come from the germline V gene (reference sequence). The CDR3 has 13 amino acids. The V gene lost 7 bases and the J gene lost 3 bases, with 13 bases spanning the gap. CDR3 in amino acids: CATTTDRGYEQYF. The CDR3 DNA reads as TGTGCCACCACCACGGATCGGGGCTACGAGCAGTACTTC.

The J gene is TRBJ2-5, the V gene TRBV10-3; 7 positions agree with TRBD2. The germline CDR1 and CDR2 sequences are ENHRY and SYGVKD. The trim removed 3 bases at V and 1 base at J, leaving 8 bases unmatched. The CDR3 consists of 16 residues. The CDR3 here is CAISDRSSGAQETQYF. The CDR3 DNA follows: TGTGCCATCAGTGACCGATCTAGCGGAGCCCAAGAGACCCAGTACTTC.

The DNA of the CDR3 is TGTGCCAGCAGCTTGTACGCCCGCTCCTACGAGCAGTACTTC. Translated, it gives CASSLYARSYEQYF. V usage is TRBV5-4 and J usage is TRBJ2-7; no firm D call. V was pared by 1 base and J by 0 bases, with 8 bases between. Per the germline V gene, CDR1 is SGHNT and CDR2 is YYREEE (reference sequence). The CDR3 is made up of 14 amino acids.

This clone was seen a handful of times. The rearrangement joins TRBV7-6 to TRBJ1-1; D is unclear. The CDR3 contains 13 residues. With 4 bases removed from V and 3 bases from J, the gap between germline ends came to 9 bases. CDR1 SGHVS and CDR2 FNYEAQ come from the germline V gene. The CDR3 DNA follows: TGTGCCAGCAGCTCTAGGCTCCACACTGAAGCTTTCTTT. Translation: CASSSRLHTEAFF.

The chain uses TRBV27 and TRBJ1-5, with TRBD1 matching 9 bases. The CDR3 contains 14 residues. The germline V gene has CDR1 MNHEY and CDR2 SMNVEV (reference sequence). After removal of 5 bases from V and 4 bases from J, the junction contained 3 bases not matched to a gene. The CDR3 region is CASSLGQGNQPQHF. The CDR3 nucleotides read TGTGCCAGCAGTCTAGGACAGGGGAATCAGCCCCAGCATTTT.

J is TRBJ2-5 and V is TRBV23-1; TRBD2 matches 8 bases. TRBV23-1 is designated an ORF whose function remains uncertain. The J segment lost 4 bases and the V segment lost 8 bases, leaving 9 bases of the junction unmatched. The CDR3 is 14 residues long. The CDR3 bases are TGCGCCAGCCGATCACCGGGACTAGGAGAGACCCAGTACTTC. Translating it yields CASRSPGLGETQYF.

This chain connects TRBV28 to TRBJ2-3; D not resolved. This CDR3 comprises 14 residues. CDR1 MDHEN and CDR2 SYDVKM come from the germline V gene. Trimming took off 2 bases at V and 0 bases at J, with 6 bases between the two ends. The CDR3 DNA reads TGTGCCAGCAGTTTAGATTCTAGCACAGATACGCAGTATTTT. It codes for CASSLDSSTDTQYF.

V gene TRBV6-5 combines with J gene TRBJ2-7; D gene ambiguous. Deletions cut 5 bases from V and 0 bases from J, with 11 bases between. The germline V gene has CDR1 MNHEY and CDR2 SVGAGI. There are 14 residues in the CDR3. CDR3 amino acids: CASSLSDPSYEQYF. The CDR3 nucleotides are TGTGCCAGCAGTCTCTCGGATCCCTCCTACGAGCAGTACTTC.

This chain links TRBV7-8 with TRBJ2-7; tentative D call: TRBD1 (6 bases). V was cut by 5 bases and J by 3 bases, with 14 bases left in between. Germline V gene data show CDR1 as SGHVS and CDR2 as FQNEAQ. There are 14 residues in the CDR3. The CDR3 reads CASSEITGFYEQYF. CDR3 coding DNA: TGTGCCAGCAGCGAAATTACAGGGTTCTACGAGCAGTACTTC.

This sequence joins TRBV9 and TRBJ1-3; D gene ambiguous. V was shortened by 3 bases and J by 7 bases, with 11 bases between the two germline ends. The CDR3 length is 13 residues. Per the germline V gene, CDR1 is SGDLS and CDR2 is YYNGEE. CDR3 loop: CASSDGLGNTIYF. CDR3 sequence (DNA): TGTGCCAGCAGCGATGGATTGGGGAACACCATATATTTT. Full variable domain (missing parts from reference TRBV9 and TRBJ1-3): DSGVTQTPKHLITATGQRVTLRCSPRSGDLSVYWYQQSLDQGLQFLIQYYNGEERAKGNILERFSAQQFPDLHSELNLSSLELGDSALYFCASSDGLGNTIYFGEGSWLTVV.

For the CDR3, the DNA is TGTGCCAGCACTCCAGTCGGCGGGAGAAGCAATGAGCAGTTCTTC. As protein: CASTPVGGRSNEQFF. This chain joins TRBV28 and TRBJ2-1; TRBD2 matches at 7 bases. J lost 6 bases, V lost 7 bases, and 12 bases had no gene match. Germline CDR1 is MDHEN and CDR2 is SYDVKM. The CDR3 consists of 15 residues. Full variable domain (outside the CDR3, taken from reference TRBV28 and TRBJ2-1): DVKVTQSSRYLVKRTGEKVFLECVQDMDHENMFWYRQDPGLGLRLIYFSYDVKMKEKGDIPEGYSVSREKKERFSLILESASTNQTSMYLCASTPVGGRSNEQFFGPGTRLTVL.